A single sample gave rise to the 25 T cell receptor beta chains below, sequenced in a study of cytomegalovirus exposure and HLA in healthy donors. Amplification used 60 Vbeta primers and 13 Jbeta primers. Here immunoSEQ multiplex PCR was the method, and the copy in TCRdb shows in-frame clones only, minus some. The table has under 200,000 clones, 70% to 80% seen once. Sequenced: PBMCs. Receptors originate from a woman aged 25 to 45 in good health and CMV-seropositive.

The V call is TRBV7-2, the J call TRBJ2-3; perhaps TRBD1 as D (6 bases). CDR3 length: 15 amino acids. V was trimmed by 5 bases and J by 6 bases, leaving 18 bases between them. The germline V gene encodes CDR1 SGHTA and CDR2 FQGNSA. The CDR3 spells CASSLDRLRADTQYF. The CDR3 DNA follows: TGTGCCAGCAGCCTCGACAGGCTTAGGGCTGATACGCAGTATTTT.

The chain has TRBV28 and TRBJ2-2; TRBD2 aligns across 8 bases. Trimming cost V 3 bases and J 5 bases; bases outside gene matches: 5. Looked up from germline, CDR1 is MDHEN and CDR2 is SYDVKM. The CDR3 has 15 residues. The CDR3 sequence is CASSLAREVTGELFF. For the CDR3, the DNA is TGTGCCAGCAGTTTGGCGCGGGAGGTTACCGGGGAGCTGTTTTTT.

This sequence joins TRBV6-1 and TRBJ1-5; D is unclear. CDR3 size: 12 residues. V was cut by 8 bases and J by 5 bases, with 10 bases left in between. Germline values: CDR1 MNHNS, CDR2 SASEGT. The CDR3 loop is CASGLGDQPQHF. The CDR3 region has the DNA TGTGCCAGCGGACTCGGGGATCAGCCCCAGCATTTT.

This rearrangement joins TRBV7-2 to TRBJ2-5; 7 bases fit TRBD1. The germline gives CDR1 SGHTA, CDR2 FQGNSA. The CDR3 sequence is 15 residues long. The J segment lost 5 bases and the V segment lost 1 base, leaving 7 bases of the junction unmatched. For the CDR3, the DNA is TGTGCCAGCAGCTTAGTTGAGGGGGCGCGGGAGACCCAGTACTTC. Translated: CASSLVEGARETQYF.

V and J are TRBV14 and TRBJ2-3; D unresolved. Per the germline V gene, CDR1 is SGHDN and CDR2 is FVKESK. The germline V and J ends were trimmed by 0 bases and 4 bases, with 5 bases remaining between them. The CDR3 is made up of 13 amino acids. CDR3 sequence (DNA): TGTGCCAGCAGCCAAGATGGAGCAGATACGCAGTATTTT. Translation: CASSQDGADTQYF.

V and J are TRBV2 and TRBJ2-2; 9 nucleotides match TRBD1. CDR3 size: 15 residues. Trimming took 5 bases from V and 7 from J; bases not matched to a gene: 8. Germline V CDR1 and CDR2: SNHLY, FYNNEI. The CDR3 is CASSRQGDGNGELFF. The CDR3 region has the DNA TGTGCCAGCAGTAGACAGGGGGACGGGAACGGGGAGCTGTTTTTT.

V usage is TRBV5-1 and J usage is TRBJ2-7; 10 bases line up with TRBD2. The germline CDR1 and CDR2 sequences are SGHRS and YFSETQ. This CDR3 is built from 15 residues. V lost 4 bases and J lost 1; bases outside the gene matches: 5. CDR3 bases: TGCGCCAGCAGCCCTCATAGCGGGAGGTCCTACGAGCAGTACTTC. This gives the protein CASSPHSGRSYEQYF.

V and J are TRBV11-3 and TRBJ2-1; 12 bases line up with TRBD2. V lost 5 bases to trimming and J lost 8 bases; unmatched junction nucleotides: 13. The CDR3 spans 17 residues. Germline CDR1 is SGHNT and CDR2 is YENEEA. The CDR3 DNA reads as TGTGCCAGCAGCCATCGACTAGCGGGAGCCCACACAGATGAGCAGTTCTTC. It encodes CASSHRLAGAHTDEQFF.

The J gene is TRBJ2-1, the V gene TRBV9; 10 bases align to TRBD2. Per the germline V gene, CDR1 is SGDLS and CDR2 is YYNGEE. Trimming removed 2 bases from V and 3 bases from J; junction bases left unmatched: 5. The CDR3 contains 16 residues. The CDR3 DNA sequence: TGTGCCAGCAGCGTGGTTAGCGGGGGGCGCTACAATGAGCAGTTCTTC. It specifies CASSVVSGGRYNEQFF.

This sequence joins TRBV7-9 and TRBJ2-5; D unresolved. This CDR3 is built from 13 residues. The V and J ends lost 4 bases and 5 bases respectively, with 11 bases between them. The germline V gene encodes CDR1 SEHNR and CDR2 FQNEAQ (reference sequence). The CDR3 nucleotides read TGTGCCAGCAGCTCTGGCGAGGTTGAGACCCAGTACTTC. Translating it yields CASSSGEVETQYF.

As DNA, the CDR3 is TGTGCCAGCACGCCCTCCTTTAGGGGTTGGGCCGGGGAGCTGTTTTTT. As protein: CASTPSFRGWAGELFF. The chain is built from TRBV9 and TRBJ2-2; possible D gene TRBD1, 5 bases. Trimming stripped 6 bases from V and 6 bases from J, with 21 bases between. This CDR3 region has 16 residues. CDR1 and CDR2 from the germline V gene are SGDLS and YYNGEE.

V is TRBV29-1 and J is TRBJ1-2, with D possibly TRBD1 on 6 matching bases. V was trimmed by 1 base and J by 6 bases, leaving 6 bases between them. Germline loops: CDR1 SQVTM, CDR2 ANQGSEA. The CDR3 is 11 residues long. CDR3 nucleotide sequence: TGCAGCGTTGAAGCAGGGGATGGCTACACCTTC. Translating it yields CSVEAGDGYTF. The full variable domain, completed using reference TRBV29-1 and TRBJ1-2, is SAVISQKPSRDICQRGTSLTIQCQVDSQVTMMFWYRQQPGQSLTLIATANQGSEATYESGFVIDKFPISRPNLTFSTLTVSNMSPEDSSIYLCSVEAGDGYTFGSGTRLTVV.

This clone was found a few times. The chain carries TRBV27 and TRBJ2-3, with TRBD2 identical over 13 bases. V shed 11 bases and J 6 bases; nucleotides not matched to a gene: 5. CDR1 is MNHEY and CDR2 is SMNVEV in the germline V gene (reference sequence). CDR3 length: 13 residues. CDR3 DNA: TGTGCCGTAAGGACTAGCGGGAGTGATACGCAGTATTTT. Its translation is CAVRTSGSDTQYF.

The V call is TRBV29-1, the J call TRBJ2-7; TRBD1 matches 7 bases. This CDR3 region has 11 residues. After removal of 7 bases from V and 5 bases from J, the junction contained 5 bases not matched to a gene. In germline, CDR1 is SQVTM, CDR2 ANQGSEA. As DNA, the CDR3 is TGCAGCGGGAGACAGGGCAACGAGCAGTACTTC. As protein: CSGRQGNEQYF.

The rearrangement joins TRBV5-1 to TRBJ2-2; 7 bases align to TRBD1. The V gene end was trimmed by 2 bases and the J gene end by 4 bases; junction bases not matched to a gene: 5. The CDR3 is 15 residues long. The germline V gene encodes CDR1 SGHRS and CDR2 YFSETQ. For the CDR3, the DNA is TGCGCCAGCAGCTTTTATGCAGGGGGCACCGGGGAGCTGTTTTTT. Translated: CASSFYAGGTGELFF.

Concerning this clone: Other DNA sequences in this sample translate to the same CDR3. This chain connects TRBV30 to TRBJ1-5; D uncertain. V shed 2 bases and J shed 1 base, with 6 bases lying between them. The CDR3 runs 13 residues. Germline V gives CDR1 GTSNPN, CDR2 SVGIG (reference sequence). For the CDR3, the DNA is TGTGCCTGGAGTCCCGGGAGCAATCAGCCCCAGCATTTT. It encodes CAWSPGSNQPQHF.

The genes are TRBV19 and TRBJ2-3, with D unclear. This CDR3 is 15 amino acids long. Germline V gene lookup returns CDR1 LNHDA and CDR2 SQIVND (reference sequence). Trimming left V 5 bases short and J 1 base short, with 13 bases between. The CDR3 loop reads CASSSLEDRTDTQYF. The CDR3 coding sequence is TGTGCCAGTAGTTCCCTTGAGGATCGCACAGATACGCAGTATTTT.

This clone has only one observation. The chain uses TRBV14 and TRBJ1-4; a possible D gene is TRBD1 (5 bases). Germline loops: CDR1 SGHDN, CDR2 FVKESK. There are 16 residues in the CDR3. With 2 bases removed from V and 2 bases from J, the gap between germline ends came to 12 bases. This CDR3 is CASSQRGGVTNEKLFF. DNA of the CDR3: TGTGCCAGCAGCCAAAGGGGAGGGGTGACTAATGAAAAACTGTTTTTT. Based on the CDR3 plus reference TRBV14 and TRBJ1-4, the full variable domain is EAGVTQFPSHSVIEKGQTVTLRCDPISGHDNLYWYRRVMGKEIKFLLHFVKESKQDESGMPNNRFLAERTGGTYSTLKVQPAELEDSGVYFCASSQRGGVTNEKLFFGSGTQLSVL.

J is TRBJ1-5 and V is TRBV28; perhaps TRBD1 as D (6 bases). Trimming removed 3 bases at V and 14 bases at J, with 17 bases between. Germline CDR1 MDHEN, CDR2 SYDVKM. The CDR3 consists of 13 residues. CDR3 in amino acids: CASSLEGGGREHF. The CDR3 DNA is TGTGCCAGCAGTTTGGAAGGGGGGGGACGTGAGCATTTT. The full variable domain, completed using reference TRBV28 and TRBJ1-5, is DVKVTQSSRYLVKRTGEKVFLECVQDMDHENMFWYRQDPGLGLRLIYFSYDVKMKEKGDIPEGYSVSREKKERFSLILESASTNQTSMYLCASSLEGGGREHFGDGTRLSIL.

The chain couples TRBV6-5 to TRBJ2-1, with 9 bases identical to TRBD1. The V segment lost 1 base and the J segment 6 bases; nucleotides outside the gene matches: 4. The CDR3 spans 15 residues. The germline gives CDR1 MNHEY, CDR2 SVGAGI. The CDR3 is CASSYWGDRANEQFF. The CDR3 bases are TGTGCCAGCAGTTACTGGGGGGACAGGGCCAATGAGCAGTTCTTC.

This rearrangement joins TRBV18 to TRBJ1-1, with TRBD1 matching 8 bases. Germline V gives CDR1 KGHSH, CDR2 LQKENI. V was clipped by 3 bases and J by 3 bases; unmatched bases: 6. The length of the CDR3 is 15 residues. CDR3 sequence reads: CASSPQGQGHTEAFF. CDR3 nucleotides: TGTGCCAGCTCACCTCAAGGACAGGGACACACTGAAGCTTTCTTT.

The chain employs TRBV30 and TRBJ2-3; D is unresolved. The CDR3 contains 14 residues. V was shortened by 0 bases and J by 6 bases, with 13 bases between the two germline ends. Germline values: CDR1 GTSNPN, CDR2 SVGIG (reference sequence). The chain's CDR3 is CAWSVRVRRDTQYF. In DNA, the CDR3 is TGTGCCTGGAGTGTACGGGTCCGTAGGGATACGCAGTATTTT.

Concerning this clone: A read error is likely, as this CDR3 ends without the conserved phenylalanine or tryptophan. Because the CDR3's place on the DNA is in doubt, the DNA is left out and the CDR3 is given as listed by TCRdb. The V and J genes are TRBV7-9 and TRBJ1-2. Germline assignment: CDR1 SEHNR and CDR2 FQNEAQ (reference sequence). From its first to its last residue, the CDR3 has 9 amino acids. The CDR3 reads CASSPHSLE.

V usage is TRBV12-5 and J usage is TRBJ2-2, with TRBD2 identical over 13 bases. The ends lost 4 bases at V and 6 bases at J; junction bases unmatched: 2. Per germline, CDR1 LGHNT and CDR2 FRNRAP. CDR3 length equals 15 residues. DNA of the CDR3: TGTGCTAGTGGTTCAGGACTAGCGGGAGCCGGGGAGCTGTTTTTT. It encodes CASGSGLAGAGELFF.

The genes are TRBV7-8 and TRBJ2-7, with 7 bases matching TRBD1. This CDR3 is 15 amino acids long. The ends lost 4 bases at V and 6 bases at J; junction bases unmatched: 12. The germline gives CDR1 SGHVS, CDR2 FQNEAQ. Here the CDR3 DNA reads TGTGCCAGCAGCTCCACAACAGGGGTAGGGGGCGAGCAGTACTTC. Translation: CASSSTTGVGGEQYF.